Listed below are T cell receptor beta chains from one sample, sequenced in a study of blood T cells in healthy people across ages. TCRdb processed the 5' RACE reads anew with MiXCR; each CDR3 protein has one entry. The repertoire consists of about 640,000 distinct CDR3 sequences, with roughly 50% occurring once and the leading ten covering approximately 40%. Material for sequencing was blood. The source of these receptors is a man in his 60s in good health. Each CDR3 is given with its conserved first and last residue. D genes are given only for firm matches. Size is stated for part of the rows, as once, few or many counts, or as a class when the clone is expanded.

d_gene	v_gene	abundance	j_gene	CDR3nt	CDR3aa
-	TRBV12-3/TRBV12-4	-	TRBJ2-7	TGTGCCAGCAGTAGGGAGTACAAAGAGCAGTACTTC	CASSREYKEQYF
TRBD2	TRBV5-1	-	TRBJ2-3	TGCGCCAGCAGCAATAGCGGGGGTGGCACAGATACGCAGTATTTT	CASSNSGGGTDTQYF
-	TRBV20-1	-	TRBJ2-7	TGCAGTGCTAGAGGGAGGCGACAAGGGGGCGAGCAGTACTTC	CSARGRRQGGEQYF
TRBD2	TRBV18	-	TRBJ2-7	TGTGCCAGCTCACCACTCAGTCTAGCGGGAGAATACGAGCAGTACTTC	CASSPLSLAGEYEQYF
-	TRBV10-1	-	TRBJ2-1	TGCGCCAGCAGTGAGGGAAGGCAGGGCCCGAAGGATGAGCAGTTCTTC	CASSEGRQGPKDEQFF
TRBD1	TRBV12-3/TRBV12-4	-	TRBJ1-5	TGTGCCAGCCCCCACATTAGACAGGGAGGGCGGCCCCAGCATTTT	CASPHIRQGGRPQHF
TRBD2	TRBV6-1	-	TRBJ2-1	TGTGCCAGCAGCAACCGGGGGGGCTGGGGTGAGCAGTTCTTC	CASSNRGGWGEQFF
TRBD1	TRBV5-1	-	TRBJ2-5	TGCGCCAGCACTGCAGGGGGCCAAGAGACCCAGTACTTC	CASTAGGQETQYF
TRBD2	TRBV28	-	TRBJ2-7	TGTGCCAGCAGTTTCTCCGGGGGGGGTTCCTACGAGCAGTACTTC	CASSFSGGGSYEQYF
-	TRBV5-1	-	TRBJ2-1	TGCGCCAGCAGCCCCGACTATCCATACAATGAGCAGTTCTTC	CASSPDYPYNEQFF
-	TRBV28	few	TRBJ1-2	TGTGCCAGCACTCCGGACAGAAGTGTTTATGGCTACACCTTC	CASTPDRSVYGYTF
TRBD1	TRBV20-1	-	TRBJ1-2	TGCAGCGCTGTTGAGGGGGCCTATGGCTACACCTTC	CSAVEGAYGYTF
-	TRBV9	-	TRBJ1-4	TGTGCCAGCAGCCCCCCGAATGCTGAAAAACTGTTTTTT	CASSPPNAEKLFF
-	TRBV11-2	-	TRBJ2-1	TGTGCCAGCACCCTAGGGGATAGAACAAACAATGAGCAGTTCTTC	CASTLGDRTNNEQFF
-	TRBV21-1	-	TRBJ2-4	TGTGCCAGCAGCCAAAGGAGGGGCATTGACAAAAACATTCAGTACTTC	CASSQRRGIDKNIQYF
TRBD2	TRBV7-8	-	TRBJ2-1	TGTGCCAGCAGCTCCGCGGGGGGCGGCGGGATTGAGCAGTTCTTC	CASSSAGGGGIEQFF
-	TRBV19	few	TRBJ2-1	TGTGCCAGTAGTATAGATACTCCGGGTTATAATGAGCAGTTCTTC	CASSIDTPGYNEQFF
-	TRBV11-2	-	TRBJ2-2	TGTGCCAGCAGCTTACGACAAAGAAACACCGGGGAGCTGTTTTTT	CASSLRQRNTGELFF
TRBD1	TRBV5-1	-	TRBJ2-1	TGCGCCAGCAGCTTAGAAGACAGGGTTAGGCCCTACAATGAGCAGTTCTTC	CASSLEDRVRPYNEQFF
TRBD2	TRBV24-1	many	TRBJ2-1	TGTGCCACCAGTGGGGCTAGCGGGGGAGGCAATGAGCAGTTCTTC	CATSGASGGGNEQFF
-	TRBV6-6	-	TRBJ1-3	TGTGCCAGCAGTCAGCTGGAAAACACCATATATTTT	CASSQLENTIYF
TRBD2	TRBV6-5	-	TRBJ2-1	TGTGCCAGCAGTGAGTCTGGGGGGGTCTACAATGAGCAGTTCTTC	CASSESGGVYNEQFF
-	TRBV12-3/TRBV12-4	-	TRBJ2-3	TGTGCCAGCAGTATTCAGACGGGCTCGGGTACAGATACGCAGTATTTT	CASSIQTGSGTDTQYF
-	TRBV5-1	few	TRBJ2-7	TGCGCCAGCAGAGGTGTCGGGGGCGCCTACGAGCAGTACTTC	CASRGVGGAYEQYF
-	TRBV20-1	few	TRBJ2-1	TGCAGTGCTAGAGCTCCGGGACTTAAATACAATGAGCAGTTCTTC	CSARAPGLKYNEQFF
-	TRBV7-6	few	TRBJ2-5	TGTGCCAGCACCTCGGGGCCCCAAGAGACCCAGTACTTC	CASTSGPQETQYF
TRBD2	TRBV2	-	TRBJ2-7	TGTGCCAGCAGTGAACGGGGACTAGCCTCCTACGAGCAGTACTTC	CASSERGLASYEQYF
-	TRBV12-5	-	TRBJ2-7	TGTGCTAGTGGACCGATAGAAGGAAGCTCCTACGAGCAGTACTTC	CASGPIEGSSYEQYF
TRBD2	TRBV14	few	TRBJ2-1	TGTGCCAGCAGCCCCCAATTGACTAGCGGAGCCTACAATGAGCAGTTCTTC	CASSPQLTSGAYNEQFF
TRBD1	TRBV4-1	few	TRBJ2-1	TGCGCCAGCAGCCAAGATGCGGCCAGGGGGTCACCAAATGAGCAGTTCTTC	CASSQDAARGSPNEQFF
TRBD2	TRBV7-2	many	TRBJ2-1	TGTGCCAGCAGCTTATCTCCGGGGGGAGGGTGGGGCGAGCAGTTCTTC	CASSLSPGGGWGEQFF
TRBD2	TRBV9	-	TRBJ2-3	TGTGCCAGCAGCCCCGGACTAGCGGGGGCGCCTTATGGTCCTAGCACAGATACGCAGTATTTT	CASSPGLAGAPYGPSTDTQYF
-	TRBV20-1	-	TRBJ2-5	TGCAGTGCTAGAGATAGAGCGCTGGAGACCCAGTACTTC	CSARDRALETQYF
-	TRBV7-8	-	TRBJ1-2	TGTGCCATCCAGCTTACAGGGACTCTCTATGGCTACACCTTC	CAIQLTGTLYGYTF
-	TRBV11-2	-	TRBJ2-7	TGTGCCAACAGCCTCAGTAGCGGCTCCTACGAGCAGTACTTC	CANSLSSGSYEQYF
TRBD1	TRBV6-6	-	TRBJ1-2	TGTGCCAGCAGGACAGGGGGATTCGGCTACACCTTC	CASRTGGFGYTF
-	TRBV4-1	-	TRBJ1-2	TGCGCCAGCAGCCAATCCGACAGTCTAAACTATGGCTACACCTTC	CASSQSDSLNYGYTF
-	TRBV15	-	TRBJ1-1	TGTGCCACCCAGCGAGACAGCATGAACACTGAAGCTTTCTTT	CATQRDSMNTEAFF
-	TRBV20-1	-	TRBJ1-2	TGCAGTGCTAGAGGCCGTCCTAGTAACTATGGCTACACCTTC	CSARGRPSNYGYTF
-	TRBV14	-	TRBJ1-4	TGTGCCAGCAGCCTTCTGCCCGCAACTAATGAAAAACTGTTTTTT	CASSLLPATNEKLFF
-	TRBV6-6	many	TRBJ2-1	TGTGCCAGCAGCCCTAGAAATGAGCAGTTCTTC	CASSPRNEQFF
-	TRBV7-2	few	TRBJ2-1	TGTGCCAGCAGGGAAAGGGCCTCCTACAATGAGCAGTTCTTC	CASRERASYNEQFF
-	TRBV20-1	once	TRBJ2-6	TGCAGTGCTAGAGACAGAGTGTGGGGCTCTGGGGCCAACGTCCTGACTTTC	CSARDRVWGSGANVLTF
TRBD2	TRBV4-1	-	TRBJ2-3	TGCGCCAGCCGCCTGAGCGGGGGGGCAGGGACAGATACGCAGTATTTT	CASRLSGGAGTDTQYF
-	TRBV24-1	few	TRBJ2-3	TGTGCCACCAGCAGGCAGTTTAGCACAGATACGCAGTATTTT	CATSRQFSTDTQYF
-	TRBV20-1	-	TRBJ2-3	TGCAGTGGTGTCGTTGGGGACGGTCCCACAGATACGCAGTATTTT	CSGVVGDGPTDTQYF
-	TRBV15	-	TRBJ2-5	TGTGCCACCAGCAGAGATGGAGGGACAGAGACCCAGTACTTC	CATSRDGGTETQYF
-	TRBV9	-	TRBJ1-1	TGTGCCAGCAGCGTGGGCTCCTTCACTGAAGCTTTCTTT	CASSVGSFTEAFF
-	TRBV20-1	few	TRBJ2-3	TGCAGTGCTAGAGATTCGTCGGGTTCAAGCACAGATACGCAGTATTTT	CSARDSSGSSTDTQYF
-	TRBV6-1	-	TRBJ1-1	TGTGCCAGCAGTGAAGTGCGGGGGGCTGAAGCTTTCTTT	CASSEVRGAEAFF
TRBD1	TRBV6-1	few	TRBJ2-7	TGTGCCAGCAGTGGGACAGGCAGCCCCCCATACGAGCAGTACTTC	CASSGTGSPPYEQYF
-	TRBV9	-	TRBJ2-5	TGTGCCAGCAGTTCTTTCCCCCTTGGGGAGACCCAGTACTTC	CASSSFPLGETQYF
-	TRBV20-1	few	TRBJ2-6	TGCAGTGCTCTGTCAGGGAGCTCTGGGGCCAACGTCCTGACTTTC	CSALSGSSGANVLTF